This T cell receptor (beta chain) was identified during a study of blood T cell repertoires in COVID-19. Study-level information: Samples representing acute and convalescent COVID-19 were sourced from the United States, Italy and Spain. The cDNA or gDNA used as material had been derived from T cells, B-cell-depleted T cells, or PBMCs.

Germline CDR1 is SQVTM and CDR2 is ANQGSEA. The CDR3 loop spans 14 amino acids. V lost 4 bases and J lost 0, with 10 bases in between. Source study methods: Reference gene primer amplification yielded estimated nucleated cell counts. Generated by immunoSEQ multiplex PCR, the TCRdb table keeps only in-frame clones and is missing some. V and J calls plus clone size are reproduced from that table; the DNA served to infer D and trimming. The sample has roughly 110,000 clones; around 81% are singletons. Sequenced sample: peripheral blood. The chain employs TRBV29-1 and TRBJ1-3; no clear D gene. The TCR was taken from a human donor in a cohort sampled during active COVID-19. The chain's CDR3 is CSVGMGSSGNTIYF. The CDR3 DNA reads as TGCAGCGTTGGAATGGGGAGCTCTGGAAACACCATATATTTT.